Detailed here is one TCR beta chain. Its antigen is still unknown. In the PCR, 60 Vbeta and 13 Jbeta primers were used. Sequenced by immunoSEQ multiplex PCR; TCRdb stores in-frame clones only, minus some. The data show under 300,000 clones, 70% to 90% seen once. This sample was taken from a study of cytomegalovirus exposure and HLA in healthy donors. Study-wide points: Cytomegalovirus association was assigned to more than 150 TCR beta chains. Likely technical artifact: a cluster of highly shared sequence variants. It was reportedly the case that the classifier diagnosed cytomegalovirus status with high specificity and sensitivity. Previous analysis showed most TCR beta V segments were productive about 87% or about 30% of the time.

Sequenced: PBMCs. The source is a woman aged 55-70 years in good health and CMV-seropositive.

The CDR3 nucleotides read TGTGCCAGCAGCTACACACAGAACTCCCAAGAGACCCAGTACTTC. Translated: CASSYTQNSQETQYF. The V gene is TRBV7-2, the J gene TRBJ2-5; D is unresolved. Germline V gene sequence: CDR1 SGHTA, CDR2 FQGNSA. With 4 bases removed from V and 1 base from J, the gap between germline ends came to 13 bases. This CDR3 is built from 15 residues.